This T cell receptor beta chain was obtained from a study of patients and donors after allogeneic stem cell transplantation. Germline loops: CDR1 SGHRS, CDR2 YFSETQ. V was shortened by 4 bases and J by 2 bases, with 18 bases between the two germline ends. The CDR3 totals 17 residues. MiXCR, applied by TCRdb to the RT-PCR reads, yields one record per CDR3 protein. The sample holds some 200,000 distinct CDR3 sequences; less than 45% are singletons and the top ten take 33%. The receptor was isolated from a human donor who was either an allogeneic HSCT recipient or a stem cell or donor lymphocyte infusion donor (not recorded which). It is not recorded whose cells these are; they may come from a transplant donor. The chain employs TRBV5-1 and TRBJ2-2; D remains unclear. Sequenced sample: blood, either unsorted or a sorted T cell fraction (not recorded which). The CDR3 region has the DNA TGCGCCAGCAGCCCGCTCCACGGCCGAAGCAACACCGGGGAGCTGTTTTTT. Its translation: CASSPLHGRSNTGELFF.